The 16 T cell receptor beta chains below were found in one sample sequenced in a study of cytomegalovirus exposure and HLA in healthy donors. The PCR contained 60 Vbeta and 13 Jbeta primers. TCRdb keeps only in-frame clones here, not all; method: immunoSEQ multiplex PCR. The table includes roughly 130,000 clones, roughly two thirds detected once. Sequencing was done on a sample of PBMCs. The origin of the receptors is a man younger than 45 in good health and CMV-seropositive.

This rearrangement joins TRBV5-6 to TRBJ2-7; D is perhaps TRBD1 or TRBD2 (5 bases each). Looked up from germline, CDR1 is SGHDT and CDR2 is YYEEEE. CDR3 length equals 14 residues. The V end lost 4 bases, the J end lost 2 bases, and 13 bases lay between the germline ends. CDR3 sequence: CASSLGPSPYEQYF. CDR3 nucleotide sequence: TGTGCCAGCAGCCTGGGACCTAGCCCCTACGAGCAGTACTTC.

The genes are TRBV6-1 and TRBJ1-5, with no clear D. The CDR3 has 13 residues. The V gene lost 8 bases and the J gene lost 2 bases, with 10 bases spanning the gap. CDR1 MNHNS and CDR2 SASEGT come from the germline V gene. In DNA form, the CDR3 reads TGTGCCAGCGCGGTAGGTGGCAATCAGCCCCAGCATTTT. As protein: CASAVGGNQPQHF.

The chain uses TRBV11-3 and TRBJ1-2; 7 bases align to TRBD1. With 4 bases clipped from V and 8 bases from J, the junction kept 10 bases outside the gene matches. CDR3 length: 14 amino acids. Germline CDR1 SGHNT, CDR2 YENEEA. DNA of the CDR3: TGTGCCAGCAGCTACGACAGGGTACGTTCCGGCTACACCTTC. Translated: CASSYDRVRSGYTF. The variable domain in full, completed from reference TRBV11-3 and TRBJ1-2, reads EAGVVQSPRYKIIEKKQPVAFWCNPISGHNTLYWYLQNLGQGPELLIRYENEEAVDDSQLPKDRFSAERLKGVDSTLKIQPAELGDSAVYLCASSYDRVRSGYTFGSGTRLTVV.

The genes are TRBV11-2 and TRBJ2-1; D is perhaps TRBD2 (6 bases). There are 13 residues in the CDR3. V lost 5 bases, J lost 10 bases, and 15 bases lay in between. Germline CDR1 and CDR2: SGHAT and FQNNGV. CDR3 DNA sequence: TGTGCCAGCAGCCAGATAGCGGTCAAAGAGCAGTTCTTC. Protein sequence: CASSQIAVKEQFF. The full variable domain, completed using reference TRBV11-2 and TRBJ2-1, is EAGVAQSPRYKIIEKRQSVAFWCNPISGHATLYWYQQILGQGPKLLIQFQNNGVVDDSQLPKDRFSAERLKGVDSTLKIQPAKLEDSAVYLCASSQIAVKEQFFGPGTRLTVL.

This sequence joins TRBV7-8 and TRBJ2-7, with 8 bases matching TRBD2. Germline CDR1 and CDR2: SGHVS and FQNEAQ. J lost 3 bases, V lost 5 bases, and 6 bases had no gene match. The CDR3 length is 14 residues. The CDR3: CASSLGGVGYEQYF. CDR3 in DNA: TGTGCCAGCAGCCTCGGGGGGGTAGGCTACGAGCAGTACTTC.

The chain employs TRBV9 and TRBJ2-1; the match to TRBD2 covers 8 bases. This CDR3 contains 17 residues. Losses at the gene ends were 4 bases for V and 5 bases for J; bases not matched to a gene: 14. The germline gives CDR1 SGDLS, CDR2 YYNGEE. The CDR3 DNA reads as TGTGCCAGCAGCCGACCCAGTCGGGAGGGCCTCGACAATGAGCAGTTCTTC. Protein sequence: CASSRPSREGLDNEQFF.

The CDR3 is CASSEEWGSGRGTDTQYF. In nucleotides, the CDR3 is TGTGCCAGCAGTGAAGAATGGGGTAGCGGGAGGGGCACAGATACGCAGTATTTT. This chain connects TRBV6-1 to TRBJ2-3, with 11 positions matching TRBD2. V was pared by 1 base and J by 1 base, with 7 bases of the junction left unmatched. Germline-derived CDR1 and CDR2 are MNHNS and SASEGT. This CDR3 has 18 residues.

V gene TRBV2 combines with J gene TRBJ2-5, with D possibly matching TRBD2 (5 bases). Trimming removed 5 bases at V and 2 bases at J, with 12 bases between. Germline V gives CDR1 SNHLY, CDR2 FYNNEI. The CDR3 runs to 14 residues. The CDR3 loop reads CASSLNTRQETQYF. Here the CDR3 DNA reads TGTGCCAGCAGTCTTAATACTAGGCAAGAGACCCAGTACTTC.

The rearrangement links TRBV18 to TRBJ2-1, with 13 bases lining up with TRBD2. Germline CDR1 and CDR2: KGHSH and LQKENI. The length of the CDR3 is 15 residues. The J segment lost 3 bases and the V segment lost 6 bases, leaving 2 bases of the junction unmatched. In nucleotides, the CDR3 is TGTGCCAGCTCTCGGACTAGCGGGAGCTACAATGAGCAGTTCTTC. Protein product: CASSRTSGSYNEQFF.

This clone was seen more than once but under ten times. The chain links TRBV5-4 to TRBJ2-7; TRBD2 matches 9 bases. CDR1 and CDR2 (germline): SGHNT, YYREEE (reference sequence). The CDR3 length is 13 residues. The V and J ends lost 2 bases and 3 bases, in that order; junction bases with no gene match: 0. The CDR3 loop reads CASSFSGSYEQYF. The CDR3 nucleotides read TGTGCCAGCAGCTTTAGCGGGAGCTACGAGCAGTACTTC. Full variable domain (remainder filled in from reference TRBV5-4 and TRBJ2-7): ETGVTQSPTHLIKTRGQQVTLRCSSQSGHNTVSWYQQALGQGPQFIFQYYREEENGRGNFPPRFSGLQFPNYSSELNVNALELDDSALYLCASSFSGSYEQYFGPGTRLTVT.

The J gene is TRBJ2-2, the V gene TRBV4-3; 11 bases map to TRBD1. Germline-derived CDR1 and CDR2 are LGHNA and YSLEER. V dropped 4 bases and J dropped 6; count of bases not matched to a gene: 7. CDR3 size: 16 residues. CDR3 DNA: TGCGCCAGCAGCCCCCGGGACAGGGGGACGCCCGGGGAGCTGTTTTTT. This encodes CASSPRDRGTPGELFF.

The sample holds a few counts of this clone. This chain links TRBV13 with TRBJ2-1; 10 nucleotides align to TRBD2. The CDR3 totals 15 residues. Germline V gene sequence: CDR1 PRHDT, CDR2 FYEKMQ (reference sequence). V dropped 5 bases and J dropped 10; count of bases not matched to a gene: 11. As DNA, the CDR3 is TGTGCCAGCAGCGTTTCCCTAGCGGGAGTTCGCGAGCAGTTCTTC. Translating it yields CASSVSLAGVREQFF.

The chain is built from TRBV30 and TRBJ1-1, with D possibly matching TRBD1 (6 bases). Germline V CDR1 and CDR2: GTSNPN, SVGIG (reference sequence). The CDR3 extends over 14 amino acids. The V end lost 2 bases, the J end lost 2 bases, and 12 bases lay between the germline ends. The CDR3 DNA reads as TGTGCCTGGAGTAAAGGGACACTTAACACTGAAGCTTTCTTT. It is translated as CAWSKGTLNTEAFF.

In this sample, this clone turned up a few times. The chain links TRBV5-1 to TRBJ2-7; TRBD1 is a possible D gene (6 bases). The CDR3 length is 15 residues. Per the germline V gene, CDR1 is SGHRS and CDR2 is YFSETQ. Trimming took 4 bases from V and 0 from J, leaving 14 bases between them. The CDR3 reads CASSETGLRSYEQYF. CDR3 coding DNA: TGCGCCAGCAGCGAAACAGGGTTACGCTCCTACGAGCAGTACTTC.

The rearrangement uses TRBV9 and TRBJ2-3; 10 bases fit TRBD2. Germline CDR1 reads SGDLS; CDR2 reads YYNGEE. Trimming removed 4 bases from V and 5 bases from J; junction bases left unmatched: 10. CDR3 length: 16 amino acids. The CDR3 bases are TGTGCCAGCAGCCCCCCCAGCGGGAGGGCCGGAGATACGCAGTATTTT. Amino acid sequence: CASSPPSGRAGDTQYF.

This chain joins TRBV12-5 and TRBJ2-1, with D perhaps matching TRBD1 (5 bases). The CDR3 has 15 residues. Trimming shortened V by 3 bases and J by 7 bases, and 16 bases separated the two germline ends. The germline V gene has CDR1 LGHNT and CDR2 FRNRAP. CDR3 residues: CASGFGPGIWNEQFF. CDR3 nucleotides: TGTGCTAGTGGTTTTGGGCCAGGGATATGGAATGAGCAGTTCTTC.